This T cell receptor beta chain was retrieved from a study of blood T cell repertoires in COVID-19. Study overall: There were acute and convalescent COVID-19 samples, and they came from the United States, Italy and Spain.

The V end was cut by 2 bases, the J end by 10 bases, with 18 bases between. The CDR3 is 14 amino acids. CDR1 SGHNT and CDR2 YYREEE come from the germline V gene (reference sequence). Authors' processing steps: How many nucleated cells were present was estimated from reference gene primer amplification. Data came from immunoSEQ multiplex PCR; TCRdb stores just in-frame clones and leaves some out. From that table come the V and J calls and clone size; the DNA was used to work out D and trimming. This table has about 140,000 clones, around 87% appearing once. Grouping used clinical history reported by participants in a survey and questionnaire.

Sequencing was done on a sample of PBMCs or T cells enriched from blood (not recorded which). The sequence came from a man aged 60 to 75 who had recovered from COVID-19. The V call is TRBV5-4, the J call TRBJ1-2; a possible D gene is TRBD1 (6 bases). This CDR3 reads CASSFRGQGRDYTF. The CDR3 nucleotides are TGTGCCAGCAGCTTTAGGGGACAAGGCCGTGACTACACCTTC.